Shown below are 23 T cell receptor beta chains from a single sample sequenced in a study of cytomegalovirus exposure and HLA in healthy donors. Assay: immunoSEQ multiplex PCR; the TCRdb copy retains only in-frame clones and omits some. The data contain some 160,000 clones, roughly 92% of them singletons. The sequencing input was PBMCs. These receptors originate from a man between 18 and 29 years old in good health and CMV-seronegative.

A word on this clone: Additional DNA sequences in this sample encode the identical CDR3. This chain joins TRBV5-1 and TRBJ2-3; 7 bases align to TRBD2. The CDR3 runs to 15 residues. The V and J ends lost 1 base and 0 bases, in that order; junction bases with no gene match: 2. Germline assignment: CDR1 SGHRS and CDR2 YFSETQ. The chain's CDR3 is CASSLRGLSTDTQYF. CDR3 DNA: TGCGCCAGCAGCTTGCGGGGACTAAGCACAGATACGCAGTATTTT.

This clone was seen only a few times. This chain uses TRBV5-4 with TRBJ1-6, with 9 positions matching TRBD1. The CDR3 length is 15 residues. After removal of 4 bases from V and 9 bases from J, the junction contained 8 bases not matched to a gene. Germline V lookup: CDR1 SGHNT, CDR2 YYREEE (reference sequence). The CDR3 here is CASSPGTGKGSPLHF. The CDR3 bases are TGTGCCAGCAGCCCCGGGACAGGGAAGGGTTCACCCCTCCACTTT. Full variable domain (outside the CDR3, taken from reference TRBV5-4 and TRBJ1-6): ETGVTQSPTHLIKTRGQQVTLRCSSQSGHNTVSWYQQALGQGPQFIFQYYREEENGRGNFPPRFSGLQFPNYSSELNVNALELDDSALYLCASSPGTGKGSPLHFGNGTRLTVT.

CDR3 loop: CASSLWVGTDRLAGELFF. DNA of the CDR3: TGTGCCAGCAGCTTATGGGTGGGGACGGACAGACTGGCCGGGGAGCTGTTTTTT. This chain joins TRBV7-9 and TRBJ2-2; D perhaps matches TRBD1 (6 bases). Deletions cut 2 bases from V and 6 bases from J, with 22 bases between. The length of the CDR3 is 18 residues. Germline-derived CDR1 and CDR2 are SEHNR and FQNEAQ (reference sequence).

This rearrangement joins TRBV12-5 to TRBJ1-2, with D hard to call. Germline V gene sequence: CDR1 LGHNT, CDR2 FRNRAP. The CDR3 extends over 14 amino acids. V gave up 3 bases and J gave up 0 bases, with 8 bases separating them. The CDR3 region has the DNA TGTGCTAGTGGTTTCGGGTCGGCTAACTATGGCTACACCTTC. Protein sequence: CASGFGSANYGYTF.

The chain links TRBV6-6 to TRBJ1-2, with 9 bases that match TRBD1. Looked up from germline, CDR1 is MNHNY and CDR2 is SVGAGI (reference sequence). This CDR3 has 15 amino acids. Trimming at V came to 0 bases and at J to 2 bases, leaving 1 base not matched to a gene. The CDR3 nucleotides are TGTGCCAGCAGTTACTCGACAGGGGGGAACTATGGCTACACCTTC. This gives the protein CASSYSTGGNYGYTF.

The CDR3 nucleotides read TGTGCCAGCAGCTTGGACGAGGGGGCTCGAGAGACCCAGTACTTC. This sequence encodes CASSLDEGARETQYF. The gene calls are TRBV7-9 and TRBJ2-5, with TRBD1 identical over 7 bases. The CDR3 consists of 15 residues. The germline V gene encodes CDR1 SEHNR and CDR2 FQNEAQ (reference sequence). V dropped 3 bases and J dropped 4; count of bases not matched to a gene: 8. Supplemented by reference TRBV7-9 and TRBJ2-5, the full variable domain reads DTGVSQNPRHKITKRGQNVTFRCDPISEHNRLYWYRQTLGQGPEFLTYFQNEAQLEKSRLLSDRFSAERPKGSFSTLEIQRTEQGDSAMYLCASSLDEGARETQYFGPGTRLLVL.

V and J are TRBV27 and TRBJ2-7; TRBD1 agrees at 9 bases. Germline trimming cut 0 bases from V and 7 bases from J; bases unmatched to any gene: 19. This CDR3 spans 19 amino acids. Germline loops: CDR1 MNHEY, CDR2 SMNVEV (reference sequence). The DNA of the CDR3 is TGTGCCAGCAGTTTATCATCAGTGGGGACAGGGCTGGCCTTCCGGGAGCAGTACTTC. Its translation is CASSLSSVGTGLAFREQYF.

The chain couples TRBV10-1 to TRBJ2-1; the match to TRBD1 covers 8 bases. The J segment lost 5 bases and the V segment lost 5 bases, leaving 11 bases of the junction unmatched. CDR3 length: 16 amino acids. From germline, CDR1 is WNHNN and CDR2 SYGVQD (reference sequence). CDR3 in DNA: TGCGCCAGCAGTAGGTGGGCTGGACAGGGAAACAATGAGCAGTTCTTC. It is translated as CASSRWAGQGNNEQFF.

In DNA form, the CDR3 reads TGCGCCAGCAGCCATCGACTAGCGGGAGATACGCAGTATTTT. It is translated as CASSHRLAGDTQYF. The V call is TRBV4-1, the J call TRBJ2-3, with 10 bases fitting TRBD2. CDR1 and CDR2 from the germline V gene are MGHRA and YSYEKL. CDR3 size: 14 residues. The V and J ends lost 3 bases and 5 bases, in that order; junction bases with no gene match: 2.

The count of this clone is one. This sequence joins TRBV28 and TRBJ1-2; D is perhaps TRBD1 (5 bases). This CDR3 is 12 amino acids long. In germline, CDR1 is MDHEN, CDR2 SYDVKM. Trimming stripped 4 bases from V and 4 bases from J, with 7 bases between. The CDR3 nucleotides read TGTGCCAGCAGTTACGACAGCTATGGCTACACCTTC. Translation: CASSYDSYGYTF.

V usage is TRBV14 and J usage is TRBJ1-2, with 7 bases that match TRBD1. The CDR3 has 15 amino acids. Trimming at V came to 4 bases and at J to 1 base, leaving 6 bases not matched to a gene. Germline assignment: CDR1 SGHDN and CDR2 FVKESK. The CDR3 here is CASSLGTDFNYGYTF. For the CDR3, the DNA is TGTGCCAGCAGCCTAGGGACAGATTTTAACTATGGCTACACCTTC.

The J gene is TRBJ2-1, the V gene TRBV7-6; D unresolved. The CDR3 totals 11 residues. V lost 8 bases to trimming and J lost 4 bases, with 6 bases between them. CDR1 is SGHVS and CDR2 is FNYEAQ in the germline V gene. CDR3 sequence reads: CASGVYNEQFF. The CDR3 DNA sequence: TGTGCCAGCGGAGTTTACAATGAGCAGTTCTTC.

The rearrangement joins TRBV4-1 to TRBJ1-4; D unclear. This CDR3 region has 15 residues. V gave up 1 base and J gave up 8 bases, with 14 bases separating them. Germline V lookup: CDR1 MGHRA, CDR2 YSYEKL. For the CDR3, the DNA is TGCGCCAGCAGCCAAGGGCTCGGCGGTGGAGAAAAACTGTTTTTT. Amino acid sequence: CASSQGLGGGEKLFF.

This chain joins TRBV7-9 and TRBJ2-7; a weak D match, TRBD1 (7 bases). The germline gives CDR1 SEHNR, CDR2 FQNEAQ (reference sequence). V lost 5 bases and J 6 bases, leaving 20 bases between the germline ends. This CDR3 contains 15 residues. The CDR3 DNA reads as TGTGCCAGCAGCCCAGACAGGGTAAGGGGAGGCGAGCAGTACGTC. This sequence encodes CASSPDRVRGGEQYV.

V usage is TRBV14 and J usage is TRBJ1-2; D is ambiguous. The germline V gene encodes CDR1 SGHDN and CDR2 FVKESK. The CDR3 loop spans 13 amino acids. Trimming removed 4 bases at V and 4 bases at J, with 10 bases between. Written as DNA, the CDR3 is TGTGCCAGCAGCCTCACTCGGGGCTATGGCTACACCTTC. It codes for CASSLTRGYGYTF.

This sequence joins TRBV5-1 and TRBJ1-1, with a possible D match to TRBD1 (6 bases). Germline V CDR1 and CDR2: SGHRS, YFSETQ. The CDR3 runs 14 residues. Trimming left V 2 bases short and J 4 bases short, with 12 bases between. The CDR3 DNA is TGCGCCAGCAGCTTAGACTTCAGGGGCACTGAAGCTTTCTTT. Translated: CASSLDFRGTEAFF. Together with reference TRBV5-1 and TRBJ1-1, the CDR3 gives the full variable domain: KAGVTQTPRYLIKTRGQQVTLSCSPISGHRSVSWYQQTPGQGLQFLFEYFSETQRNKGNFPGRFSGRQFSNSRSEMNVSTLELGDSALYLCASSLDFRGTEAFFGQGTRLTVV.

This chain uses TRBV27 with TRBJ2-5; 7 bases align to TRBD1. The ends lost 6 bases at V and 1 base at J; junction bases unmatched: 8. CDR1 MNHEY and CDR2 SMNVEV come from the germline V gene (reference sequence). CDR3 size: 15 residues. Here the CDR3 DNA reads TGTGCCAGCAGAGACAGACAGGGACCCCAAGAGACCCAGTACTTC. Translated, it gives CASRDRQGPQETQYF.

The V gene is TRBV18, the J gene TRBJ2-5, with 12 bases identical to TRBD2. The germline V gene encodes CDR1 KGHSH and CDR2 LQKENI. V gave up 1 base and J gave up 4 bases; unmatched junction bases: 4. The CDR3 covers 16 residues. The CDR3 DNA follows: TGTGCCAGCTCACCACTAACTAGCGGGGGGTCAGAGACCCAGTACTTC. This encodes CASSPLTSGGSETQYF. The whole variable domain, filled in from reference TRBV18 and TRBJ2-5, reads NAGVMQNPRHLVRRRGQEARLRCSPMKGHSHVYWYRQLPEEGLKFMVYLQKENIIDESGMPKERFSAEFPKEGPSILRIQQVVRGDSAAYFCASSPLTSGGSETQYFGPGTRLLVL.

The chain couples TRBV9 to TRBJ1-6, with D perhaps matching TRBD1 (6 bases). CDR1 SGDLS and CDR2 YYNGEE come from the germline V gene. V was pared by 3 bases and J by 7 bases, with 14 bases between. This CDR3 spans 15 amino acids. The CDR3 loop reads CASSASPGHNSPLHF. CDR3 DNA: TGTGCCAGCAGCGCCAGCCCGGGACACAATTCACCCCTCCACTTT.

V and J are TRBV6-1 and TRBJ2-7; tentatively, D is TRBD1 (6 bases). Deletions cut 3 bases from V and 4 bases from J, with 10 bases between. Germline V CDR1 and CDR2: MNHNS, SASEGT. This CDR3 spans 13 amino acids. This CDR3 is CASSDGGGYEQYF. The CDR3 coding sequence is TGTGCCAGCAGTGATGGGGGCGGGTACGAGCAGTACTTC.

V and J are TRBV18 and TRBJ1-1; D is undetermined. The CDR3 totals 12 residues. CDR1 and CDR2 (germline): KGHSH, LQKENI. Trimming removed 0 bases at V and 4 bases at J, with 3 bases between. CDR3 nucleotides: TGTGCCAGCTCACCACCGAGCACTGAAGCTTTCTTT. Its translation: CASSPPSTEAFF. Looking up the rest from reference TRBV18 and TRBJ1-1 gives the full variable domain: NAGVMQNPRHLVRRRGQEARLRCSPMKGHSHVYWYRQLPEEGLKFMVYLQKENIIDESGMPKERFSAEFPKEGPSILRIQQVVRGDSAAYFCASSPPSTEAFFGQGTRLTVV.

The chain links TRBV19 to TRBJ1-2; D is perhaps TRBD1 (6 bases). The CDR3 runs to 15 residues. CDR1 is LNHDA, CDR2 SQIVND, per germline (reference sequence). Trimming took 1 base from V and 3 from J, leaving 12 bases between them. The DNA of the CDR3 is TGTGCCAGTAGTATAGTAACAGGGCTCCACTATGGCTACACCTTC. Residues: CASSIVTGLHYGYTF.

The chain employs TRBV27 and TRBJ2-3; 7 bases are shared with TRBD2. The germline CDR1 and CDR2 sequences are MNHEY and SMNVEV (reference sequence). The CDR3 covers 14 residues. The J segment lost 6 bases and the V segment lost 4 bases, leaving 7 bases of the junction unmatched. The CDR3 sequence: CASSSTDGRDTQYF. Here the CDR3 DNA reads TGTGCCAGCAGTTCGACAGACGGGAGGGATACGCAGTATTTT.